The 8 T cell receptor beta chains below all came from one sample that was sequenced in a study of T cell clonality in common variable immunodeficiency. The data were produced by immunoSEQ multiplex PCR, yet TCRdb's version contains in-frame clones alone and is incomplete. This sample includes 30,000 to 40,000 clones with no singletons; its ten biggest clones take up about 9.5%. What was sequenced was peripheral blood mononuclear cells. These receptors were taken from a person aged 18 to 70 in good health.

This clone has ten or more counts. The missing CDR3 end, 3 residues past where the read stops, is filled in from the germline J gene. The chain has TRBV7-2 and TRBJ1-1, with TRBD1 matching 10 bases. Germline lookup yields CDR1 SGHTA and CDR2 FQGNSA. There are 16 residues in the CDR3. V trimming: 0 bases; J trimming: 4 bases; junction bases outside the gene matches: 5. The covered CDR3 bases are TGTGCCAGCAGCTTAGCCCCTAGGACAGGGGGCACTGAA. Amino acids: CASSLAPRTGGTE. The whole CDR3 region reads CASSLAPRTGGTEAFF.

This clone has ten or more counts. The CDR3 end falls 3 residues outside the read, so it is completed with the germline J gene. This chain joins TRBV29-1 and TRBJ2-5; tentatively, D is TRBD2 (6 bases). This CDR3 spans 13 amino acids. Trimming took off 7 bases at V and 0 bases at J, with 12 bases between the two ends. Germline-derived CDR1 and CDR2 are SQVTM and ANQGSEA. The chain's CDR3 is CSGRGLYQETQYF. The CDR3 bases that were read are TGCAGCGGGCGGGGCTTGTACCAAGAGACC.

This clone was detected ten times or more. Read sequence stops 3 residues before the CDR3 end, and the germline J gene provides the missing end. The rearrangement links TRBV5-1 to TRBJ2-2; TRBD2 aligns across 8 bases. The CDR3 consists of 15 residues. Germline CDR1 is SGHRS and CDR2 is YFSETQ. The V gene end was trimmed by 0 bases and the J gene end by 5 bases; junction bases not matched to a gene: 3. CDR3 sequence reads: CASSLALAVTGELFF. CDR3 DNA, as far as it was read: TGCGCCAGCAGCTTGGCACTAGCGGTAACCGGGGAG.

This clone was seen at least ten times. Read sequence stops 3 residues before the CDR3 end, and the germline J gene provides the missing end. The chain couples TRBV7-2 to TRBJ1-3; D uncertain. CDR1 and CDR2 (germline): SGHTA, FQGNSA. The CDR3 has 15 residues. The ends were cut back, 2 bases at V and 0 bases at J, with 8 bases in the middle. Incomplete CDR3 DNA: TGTGCCAGCAGCTTAACACACACCTCTGGAAACACC. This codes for CASSLTHTSGNT. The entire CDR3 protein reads CASSLTHTSGNTIYF.

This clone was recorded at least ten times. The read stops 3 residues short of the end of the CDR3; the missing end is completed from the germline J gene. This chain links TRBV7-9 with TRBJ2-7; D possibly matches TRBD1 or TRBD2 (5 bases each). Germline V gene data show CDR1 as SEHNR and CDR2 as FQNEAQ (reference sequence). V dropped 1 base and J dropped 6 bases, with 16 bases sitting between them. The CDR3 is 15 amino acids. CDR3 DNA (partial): TGTGCCAGCAGCTTAGAGAGGGGTAGGGGCCGCGAG. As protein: CASSLERGRGRE. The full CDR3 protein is CASSLERGRGREQYF.

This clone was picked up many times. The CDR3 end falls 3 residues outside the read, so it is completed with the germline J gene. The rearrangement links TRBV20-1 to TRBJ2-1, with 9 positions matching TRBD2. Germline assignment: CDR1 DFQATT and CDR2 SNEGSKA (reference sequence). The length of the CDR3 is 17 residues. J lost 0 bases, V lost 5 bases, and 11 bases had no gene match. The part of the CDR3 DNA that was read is TGCAGTGCTGAGGGGCTAGCGGGATCAAGCTCCTACAATGAG. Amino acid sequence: CSAEGLAGSSSYNE. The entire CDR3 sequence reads CSAEGLAGSSSYNEQFF.

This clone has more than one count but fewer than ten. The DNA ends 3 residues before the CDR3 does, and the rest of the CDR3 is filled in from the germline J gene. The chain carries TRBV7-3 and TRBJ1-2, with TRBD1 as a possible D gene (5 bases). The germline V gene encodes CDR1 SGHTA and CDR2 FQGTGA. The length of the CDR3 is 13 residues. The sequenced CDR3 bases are TGTGCCAGCAGGCCAACGGGGGGGAATGAC. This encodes CASRPTGGND. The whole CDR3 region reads CASRPTGGNDYTF.

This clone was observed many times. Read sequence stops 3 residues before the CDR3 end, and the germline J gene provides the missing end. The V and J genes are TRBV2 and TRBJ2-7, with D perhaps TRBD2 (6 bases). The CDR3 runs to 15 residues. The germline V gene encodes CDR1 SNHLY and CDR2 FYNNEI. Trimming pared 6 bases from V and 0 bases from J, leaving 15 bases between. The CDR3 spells CASRVNSGPSYEQYF. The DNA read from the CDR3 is TGTGCCAGCAGGGTCAATAGCGGCCCCTCCTACGAG. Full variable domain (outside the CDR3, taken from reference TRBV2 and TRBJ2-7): EPEVTQTPSHQVTQMGQEVILRCVPISNHLYFYWYRQILGQKVEFLVSFYNNEISEKSEIFDDQFSVERPDGSNFTLKIRSTKLEDSAMYFCASRVNSGPSYEQYFGPGTRLTVT.